Listed below are T cell receptor beta chains from one sample, sequenced in a study of shared T cell receptors in the human thymus. Sequenced by immunoSEQ multiplex PCR; TCRdb stores in-frame clones only, minus some. The profile shows about 380,000 clones, around 95% of them singletons. Sequencing was performed on thymocytes. Receptors were obtained from a human donor. Each CDR3 is given with its conserved first and last residue.

j_gene: TRBJ2-1
v_gene: TRBV2
CDR3aa: CASGGSGGLYNEQFF

j_gene: TRBJ2-2
v_gene: TRBV10-3
CDR3aa: CAIREAGELFF

j_gene: TRBJ2-1
v_gene: TRBV7-2
CDR3aa: CASSLVETPYNEQFF

j_gene: TRBJ1-1
v_gene: TRBV19
CDR3aa: CASSQGQGMNTEAFF

j_gene: TRBJ1-2
v_gene: TRBV11-1
CDR3aa: CASSLALDRGKANYGYTF

j_gene: TRBJ2-1
v_gene: TRBV10-2
CDR3aa: CASTPGTTFDEQFF

j_gene: TRBJ2-1
v_gene: TRBV10-3
CDR3aa: CAISGLYEQFF

j_gene: TRBJ2-7
v_gene: TRBV15
CDR3aa: CATSTRLPRSYEQYF

j_gene: TRBJ1-2
v_gene: TRBV29-1
CDR3aa: CSASVSAGGEEGPIYGYTF

j_gene: TRBJ2-5
v_gene: TRBV4-3
CDR3aa: CASSRREGTSGATQETQYF

j_gene: TRBJ2-3
v_gene: TRBV11-2
CDR3aa: CASSLGGLAGVGTDTQYF

j_gene: TRBJ2-7
v_gene: TRBV6-5
CDR3aa: CASKQWGSSYEQYF

j_gene: TRBJ1-2
v_gene: TRBV7-3
CDR3aa: CASSSQTLSLYGYTF

j_gene: TRBJ2-7
v_gene: TRBV27
CDR3aa: CASSLSSGETYEQYF

j_gene: TRBJ2-3
v_gene: TRBV29-1
CDR3aa: CSADRTDTQYF

j_gene: TRBJ1-1
v_gene: TRBV25-1
CDR3aa: CASSEESDDHTEAFF

j_gene: TRBJ2-3
v_gene: TRBV5-4
CDR3aa: CASSQTDTQYF

j_gene: TRBJ2-3
v_gene: TRBV25-1
CDR3aa: CASSEFRTGSTDTQYF

j_gene: TRBJ2-7
v_gene: TRBV11-2
CDR3aa: CASSLESLRGGGRVAYEQYF

j_gene: TRBJ1-2
v_gene: TRBV14
CDR3aa: CASSPRRVYYGYTF

j_gene: TRBJ1-2
v_gene: TRBV19
CDR3aa: CASSKPQGGSGYTF

j_gene: TRBJ2-3
v_gene: TRBV11-2
CDR3aa: CASSSSRLAGVTDTQYF

j_gene: TRBJ2-3
v_gene: TRBV25-1
CDR3aa: CASSGRLAAQYF

j_gene: TRBJ1-1
v_gene: TRBV6-6
CDR3aa: CASSYSGLLNTEAFF

j_gene: TRBJ1-2
v_gene: TRBV12-5
CDR3aa: CASGLAHQGDGYTF

j_gene: TRBJ2-3
v_gene: TRBV6-4
CDR3aa: CASSDGTSGMSTDTQYF

j_gene: TRBJ1-1
v_gene: TRBV29-1
CDR3aa: CSVESRGRGLDTEAFF

j_gene: TRBJ2-3
v_gene: TRBV19
CDR3aa: CASSISGRTDTQYF